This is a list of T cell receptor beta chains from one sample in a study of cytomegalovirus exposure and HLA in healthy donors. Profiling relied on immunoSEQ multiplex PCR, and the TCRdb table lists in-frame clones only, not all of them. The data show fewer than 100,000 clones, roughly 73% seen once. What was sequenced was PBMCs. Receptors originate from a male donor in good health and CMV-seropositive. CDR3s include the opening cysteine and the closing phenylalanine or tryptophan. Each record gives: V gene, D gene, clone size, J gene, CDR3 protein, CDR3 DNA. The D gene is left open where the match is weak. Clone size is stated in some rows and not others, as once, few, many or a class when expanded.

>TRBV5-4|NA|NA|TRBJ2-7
CASSLANREQYF
TGTGCCAGCAGCTTGGCCAACCGGGAGCAGTACTTC
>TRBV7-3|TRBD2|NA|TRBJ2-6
CASSFGLAGSSGANVLTF
TGTGCCAGCAGCTTCGGACTAGCGGGAAGCTCTGGGGCCAACGTCCTGACTTTC
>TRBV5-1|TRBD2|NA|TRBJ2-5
CASSLSGGPEETQYF
TGCGCCAGCAGCTTGTCGGGAGGGCCGGAAGAGACCCAGTACTTC
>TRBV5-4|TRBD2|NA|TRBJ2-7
CASSLALGTSGTRQYF
TGTGCCAGCAGCTTGGCCCTAGGGACTAGCGGGACGAGGCAGTACTTC
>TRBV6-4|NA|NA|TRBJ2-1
CASSAQADPHNEQFF
TGTGCCAGCAGTGCCCAAGCGGATCCTCACAATGAGCAGTTCTTC
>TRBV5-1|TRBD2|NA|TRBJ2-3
CASSSLAGVLTDTQYF
TGCGCCAGCAGCTCTCTAGCGGGAGTACTCACAGATACGCAGTATTTT
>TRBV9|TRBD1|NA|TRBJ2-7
CASSVRGTDYYEQYF
TGTGCCAGCAGCGTCCGTGGGACAGATTATTACGAGCAGTACTTC
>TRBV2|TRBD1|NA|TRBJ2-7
CASRWDRVYEQYF
TGTGCCAGCAGGTGGGACAGGGTATACGAGCAGTACTTC
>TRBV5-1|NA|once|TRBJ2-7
CASSWRSNYEQYF
TGCGCCAGCAGCTGGCGGAGCAACTACGAGCAGTACTTC
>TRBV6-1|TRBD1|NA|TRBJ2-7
CASSPRDRVYEQYF
TGTGCCAGCAGTCCCCGGGACAGGGTCTACGAGCAGTACTTC
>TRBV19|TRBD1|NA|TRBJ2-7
CASKEGQGAGEQYF
TGTGCCAGTAAGGAAGGACAGGGGGCGGGGGAGCAGTACTTC
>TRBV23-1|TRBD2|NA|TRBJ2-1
CASSQPILAGGGNEQFF
TGCGCCAGCAGTCAACCGATACTAGCGGGAGGGGGCAATGAGCAGTTCTTC
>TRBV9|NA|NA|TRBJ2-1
CASSGQSSSYNEQFF
TGTGCCAGCAGTGGACAGTCGAGCTCCTACAATGAGCAGTTCTTC
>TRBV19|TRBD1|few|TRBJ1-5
CASSTQDRVNQPQHF
TGTGCCAGTAGTACGCAGGACAGGGTCAATCAGCCCCAGCATTTT
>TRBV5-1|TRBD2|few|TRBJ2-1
CASSLAASSGSHEQFF
TGCGCCAGCAGCTTGGCCGCGTCTAGCGGGAGCCATGAGCAGTTCTTC
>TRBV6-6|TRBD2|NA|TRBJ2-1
CASSNPTGGNYNEQFF
TGTGCCAGCAGTAATCCAACGGGGGGGAACTACAATGAGCAGTTCTTC
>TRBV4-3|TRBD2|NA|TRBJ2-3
CASSSQASGSTDTQYF
TGCGCCAGCAGCTCGCAGGCTAGCGGGAGCACAGATACGCAGTATTTT
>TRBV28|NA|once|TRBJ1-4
CASSYPRGVGEKLFF
TGTGCCAGCAGTTACCCCCGCGGGGTGGGTGAAAAACTGTTTTTT
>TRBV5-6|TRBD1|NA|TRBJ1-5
CASSLSTGGHQPQHF
TGTGCCAGCAGCCTGTCTACAGGGGGGCATCAGCCCCAGCATTTT
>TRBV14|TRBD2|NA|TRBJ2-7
CASSQAGGPYEQYF
TGTGCCAGCAGCCAAGCGGGAGGACCCTACGAGCAGTACTTC
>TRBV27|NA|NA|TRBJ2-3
CASSLRTKGDTQYF
TGTGCCAGCAGTCTTCGGACAAAGGGGGATACGCAGTATTTT
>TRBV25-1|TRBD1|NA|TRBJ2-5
CASSEYRQGAETQYF
TGTGCCAGCAGTGAATATAGACAGGGGGCTGAGACCCAGTACTTC
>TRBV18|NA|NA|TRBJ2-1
CASHRGVGSNEQFF
TGTGCCAGCCATAGGGGTGTGGGTTCCAATGAGCAGTTCTTC
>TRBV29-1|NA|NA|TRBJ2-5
CSAVPQETQYF
TGCAGCGCCGTCCCTCAAGAGACCCAGTACTTC
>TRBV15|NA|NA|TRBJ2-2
CATSSPGRQSKNTGELFF
TGTGCCACCAGCAGCCCCGGAAGACAGTCCAAGAACACCGGGGAGCTGTTTTTT
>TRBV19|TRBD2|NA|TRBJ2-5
CASSIFAGGPETQYF
TGTGCCAGTAGTATATTTGCGGGAGGGCCCGAGACCCAGTACTTC
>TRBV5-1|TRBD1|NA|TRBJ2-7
CASSRDSLYEQYF
TGCGCCAGCAGCCGGGACAGCCTCTACGAGCAGTACTTC
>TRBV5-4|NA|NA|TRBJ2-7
CASSLAGAGGNEQYF
TGTGCCAGCAGCTTGGCCGGTGCAGGGGGGAACGAGCAGTACTTC
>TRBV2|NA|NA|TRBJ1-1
CASSEGTEAFF
TGTGCCAGCTCTGAGGGCACTGAAGCTTTCTTT
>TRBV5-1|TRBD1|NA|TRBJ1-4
CASSQIGTGNNEKLFF
TGCGCCAGCAGCCAAATCGGGACAGGAAATAATGAAAAACTGTTTTTT
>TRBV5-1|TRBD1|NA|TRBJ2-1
CASSLDRGHEQFF
TGCGCCAGCAGTTTAGACAGGGGCCATGAGCAGTTCTTC
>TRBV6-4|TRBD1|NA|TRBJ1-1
CASSRDRGLNTEAFF
TGTGCCAGCAGTAGGGACAGGGGTTTGAACACTGAAGCTTTCTTT
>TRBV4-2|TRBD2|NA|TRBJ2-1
CASSQRPPATSGRAYEQFF
TGTGCCAGCAGCCAACGCCCGCCCGCAACTAGCGGGAGGGCCTATGAGCAGTTCTTC
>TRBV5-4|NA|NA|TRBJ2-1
CDPPVPRHEQFF
TGTGACCCCCCCGTGCCCAGGCATGAGCAGTTCTTC
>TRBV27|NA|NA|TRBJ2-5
CASSFSGQPWETQYF
TGTGCCAGCAGTTTCTCCGGACAGCCCTGGGAGACCCAGTACTTC
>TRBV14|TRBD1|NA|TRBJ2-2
CASSQTPGTGVTGELFF
TGTGCCAGCAGCCAAACCCCTGGGACAGGGGTCACCGGGGAGCTGTTTTTT
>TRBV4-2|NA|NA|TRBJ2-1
CASSQEGLTGSYNEQFF
TGTGCCAGCAGCCAAGAAGGTCTGACTGGCTCCTACAATGAGCAGTTCTTC
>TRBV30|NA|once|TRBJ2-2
CACRGPRGTGELFF
TGTGCCTGCAGGGGACCCCGTGGCACCGGGGAGCTGTTTTTT
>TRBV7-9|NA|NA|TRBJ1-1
CASSQASEAFF
TGTGCCAGCAGCCAGGCAAGTGAAGCTTTCTTT
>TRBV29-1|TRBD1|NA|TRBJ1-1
CSARQGMNTEAFF
TGCAGCGCCCGACAGGGAATGAACACTGAAGCTTTCTTT
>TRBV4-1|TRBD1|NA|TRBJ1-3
CASSHDRTGSGDTIYF
TGCGCCAGCAGCCACGATAGGACAGGGAGTGGGGACACCATATATTTT
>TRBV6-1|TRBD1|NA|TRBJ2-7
CASSELGTEGGEQYF
TGTGCCAGCAGTGAATTGGGGACAGAGGGCGGGGAGCAGTACTTC
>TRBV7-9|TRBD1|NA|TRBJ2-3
CASSLTGGSTDTQYF
TGTGCCAGCAGCTTAACAGGGGGTAGCACAGATACGCAGTATTTT
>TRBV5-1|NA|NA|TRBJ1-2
CASKGAGLIDYGYTF
TGCGCCAGCAAAGGTGCGGGGCTAATAGACTATGGCTACACCTTC
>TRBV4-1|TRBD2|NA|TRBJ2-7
CASSQAFGSGVSYEQYF
TGCGCCAGCAGCCAAGCGTTCGGTAGCGGGGTCTCCTACGAGCAGTACTTC
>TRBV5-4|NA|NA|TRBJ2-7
CASSQTTLGGGEQYF
TGTGCCAGCAGCCAAACCACTCTCGGAGGCGGCGAGCAGTACTTC
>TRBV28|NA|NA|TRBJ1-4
CASSFSGSTNEKLFF
TGTGCCAGCAGTTTTTCAGGTTCAACTAATGAAAAACTGTTTTTT
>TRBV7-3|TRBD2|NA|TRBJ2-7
CASSLLVAGGPEGANEQYF
TGTGCCAGCAGCTTACTGGTAGCGGGAGGACCAGAAGGTGCGAACGAGCAGTACTTC
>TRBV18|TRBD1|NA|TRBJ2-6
CASLGTGISGANVLTF
TGTGCCAGCTTAGGGACAGGCATCTCTGGGGCCAACGTCCTGACTTTC
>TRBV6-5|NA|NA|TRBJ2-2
CASSRQKTGELFF
TGTGCCAGCAGTCGACAGAAAACCGGGGAGCTGTTTTTT
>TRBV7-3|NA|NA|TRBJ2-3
CASSLSSRNTDTQYF
TGTGCCAGCAGCTTAAGTTCGCGGAACACAGATACGCAGTATTTT
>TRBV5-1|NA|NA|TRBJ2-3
CASSLAGQGSADTQYF
TGCGCCAGCAGCTTGGCCGGCCAGGGCTCCGCAGATACGCAGTATTTT
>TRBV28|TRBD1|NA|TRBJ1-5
CASSFRDRGNQPQHF
TGTGCCAGCAGTTTTCGGGACAGGGGTAATCAGCCCCAGCATTTT
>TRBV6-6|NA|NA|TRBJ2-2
CASSYDGAGELFF
TGTGCCAGCAGTTACGACGGGGCCGGGGAGCTGTTTTTT
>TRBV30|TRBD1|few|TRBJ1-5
CAWAGTGNQPQHF
TGTGCCTGGGCCGGGACAGGCAATCAGCCCCAGCATTTT